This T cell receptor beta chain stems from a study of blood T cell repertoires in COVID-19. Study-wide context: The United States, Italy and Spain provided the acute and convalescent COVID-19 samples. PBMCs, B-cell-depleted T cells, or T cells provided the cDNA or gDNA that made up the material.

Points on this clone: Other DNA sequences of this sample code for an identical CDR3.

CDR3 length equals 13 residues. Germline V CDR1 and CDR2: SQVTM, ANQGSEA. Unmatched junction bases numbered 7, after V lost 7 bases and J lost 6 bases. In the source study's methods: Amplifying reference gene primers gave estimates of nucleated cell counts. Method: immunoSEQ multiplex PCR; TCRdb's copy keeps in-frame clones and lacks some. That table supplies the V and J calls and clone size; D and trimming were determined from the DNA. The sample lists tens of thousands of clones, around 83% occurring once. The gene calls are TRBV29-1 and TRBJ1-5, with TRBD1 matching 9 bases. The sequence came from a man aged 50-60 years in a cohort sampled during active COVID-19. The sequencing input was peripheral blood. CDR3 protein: CSAKQGAGQPQHF. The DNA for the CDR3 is TGCAGCGCCAAACAGGGGGCTGGTCAGCCCCAGCATTTT.